This entry features one T cell receptor beta chain sequence. A single record per CDR3 protein comes from TCRdb applying MiXCR to the RT-PCR reads. Among about 680,000 distinct CDR3 sequences listed, 14% were seen once. There are 16 residues in the CDR3. Germline V gene lookup returns CDR1 SGHRS and CDR2 YFSETQ. Trimming took 4 bases from V and 5 from J; bases not matched to a gene: 9. This chain joins TRBV5-1 and TRBJ2-7; TRBD2 aligns across 13 bases. The TCR sequence derives from a female donor in good health, serving as a healthy control. Input material: memory CD4+ T cells from blood. CDR3 loop: CASSREVLAGGDEQYF. CDR3 DNA sequence: TGCGCCAGCAGCCGGGAAGTACTAGCGGGAGGGGACGAGCAGTACTTC. The complete variable domain, with remaining parts taken from reference TRBV5-1 and TRBJ2-7, reads KAGVTQTPRYLIKTRGQQVTLSCSPISGHRSVSWYQQTPGQGLQFLFEYFSETQRNKGNFPGRFSGRQFSNSRSEMNVSTLELGDSALYLCASSREVLAGGDEQYFGPGTRLTVT.